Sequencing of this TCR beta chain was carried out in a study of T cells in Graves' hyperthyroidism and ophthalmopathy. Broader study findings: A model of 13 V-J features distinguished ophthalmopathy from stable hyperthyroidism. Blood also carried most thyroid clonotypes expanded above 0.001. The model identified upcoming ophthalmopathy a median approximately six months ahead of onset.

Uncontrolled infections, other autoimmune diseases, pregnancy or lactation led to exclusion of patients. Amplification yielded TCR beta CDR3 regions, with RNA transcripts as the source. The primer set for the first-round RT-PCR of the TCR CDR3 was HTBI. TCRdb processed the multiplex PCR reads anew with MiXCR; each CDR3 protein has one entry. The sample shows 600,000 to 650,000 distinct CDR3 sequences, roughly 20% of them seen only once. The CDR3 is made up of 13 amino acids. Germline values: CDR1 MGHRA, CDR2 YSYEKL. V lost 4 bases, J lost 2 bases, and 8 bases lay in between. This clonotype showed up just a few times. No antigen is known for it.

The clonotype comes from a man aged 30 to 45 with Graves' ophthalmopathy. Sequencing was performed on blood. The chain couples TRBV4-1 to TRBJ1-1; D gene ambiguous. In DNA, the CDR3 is TGCGCCAGCAGCCCCACCTTCAACACTGAAGCTTTCTTT. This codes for CASSPTFNTEAFF.